These 19 T cell receptor beta chains came from one sample sequenced in a study of cytomegalovirus exposure and HLA in healthy donors. Both 60 Vbeta primers and 13 Jbeta primers went into the PCR. Profiling relied on immunoSEQ multiplex PCR, and the TCRdb table lists in-frame clones only, not all of them. This sample has 150,000 to 180,000 clones, with over 65% found just once. The sequenced sample was PBMCs. These receptors all stem from a woman in her thirties or forties in good health and CMV-seronegative.

The gene calls are TRBV29-1 and TRBJ1-5; the D gene is possibly TRBD1 (5 bases). In germline, CDR1 is SQVTM, CDR2 ANQGSEA. V was trimmed by 6 bases and J by 9 bases, leaving 15 bases between them. The CDR3 runs 12 residues. CDR3 nucleotides: TGCAGCGTGGGGGGGGAGATGGGGCCCCAGCATTTT. Translated, it gives CSVGGEMGPQHF.

This clone appeared once. This chain connects TRBV7-9 to TRBJ1-4; perhaps TRBD1 as D (5 bases). V was trimmed by 3 bases and J by 4 bases, leaving 12 bases between them. Germline V gives CDR1 SEHNR, CDR2 FQNEAQ (reference sequence). The CDR3 loop spans 15 amino acids. The CDR3 here is CASSFVGGDNEKLFF. As DNA, the CDR3 is TGTGCCAGCAGCTTTGTCGGGGGGGATAATGAAAAACTGTTTTTT.

The rearrangement joins TRBV2 to TRBJ1-6; no firm D call. Germline V gene data show CDR1 as SNHLY and CDR2 as FYNNEI. Trimming stripped 7 bases from V and 0 bases from J, with 13 bases between. The CDR3 extends over 16 amino acids. The CDR3 spells CASIGKWSSYNSPLHF. For the CDR3, the DNA is TGTGCCAGCATCGGAAAGTGGAGCTCCTATAATTCACCCCTCCACTTT.

The chain joins TRBV2 to TRBJ1-2, with 7 bases fitting TRBD1. The CDR3 spans 13 residues. CDR1 and CDR2 from the germline V gene are SNHLY and FYNNEI. V shed 3 bases and J 8 bases; nucleotides not matched to a gene: 6. CDR3 DNA: TGTGCCAGCAGTGAGGTCAGGGGGATGGGCTACACCTTC. This codes for CASSEVRGMGYTF.

The V call is TRBV7-9, the J call TRBJ2-1; D is perhaps TRBD2 (5 bases). V was clipped by 0 bases and J by 6 bases, with 18 bases between them. The CDR3 length is 17 residues. Germline loops: CDR1 SEHNR, CDR2 FQNEAQ (reference sequence). This CDR3 is CASSLAAGLALSNEQFF. CDR3 coding DNA: TGTGCCAGCAGCTTAGCTGCTGGTCTAGCCCTTTCCAATGAGCAGTTCTTC. The complete variable domain, with remaining parts taken from reference TRBV7-9 and TRBJ2-1, reads DTGVSQNPRHKITKRGQNVTFRCDPISEHNRLYWYRQTLGQGPEFLTYFQNEAQLEKSRLLSDRFSAERPKGSFSTLEIQRTEQGDSAMYLCASSLAAGLALSNEQFFGPGTRLTVL.

The rearrangement links TRBV5-1 to TRBJ2-5, with TRBD2 matching over 8 bases. The CDR3 runs to 15 residues. Germline CDR1 is SGHRS and CDR2 is YFSETQ. The trim removed 2 bases at V and 4 bases at J, leaving 7 bases unmatched. The CDR3 loop is CASSFGGTRGETQYF. The DNA for the CDR3 is TGCGCCAGCAGCTTTGGAGGGACTAGGGGAGAGACCCAGTACTTC.

The rearrangement links TRBV28 to TRBJ1-1; no definite D call. The germline V gene has CDR1 MDHEN and CDR2 SYDVKM. Trimming shortened V by 6 bases and J by 3 bases, and 14 bases separated the two germline ends. The CDR3 extends over 14 amino acids. The CDR3 DNA sequence: TGTGCCAGCAGCCTTCCCAATCTAGACACTGAAGCTTTCTTT. The encoded protein is CASSLPNLDTEAFF. The entire variable domain, with the rest obtained from reference TRBV28 and TRBJ1-1, is as follows: DVKVTQSSRYLVKRTGEKVFLECVQDMDHENMFWYRQDPGLGLRLIYFSYDVKMKEKGDIPEGYSVSREKKERFSLILESASTNQTSMYLCASSLPNLDTEAFFGQGTRLTVV.

The chain recombines TRBV10-2 with TRBJ2-2; 8 positions match TRBD1. The CDR3 consists of 15 residues. In germline, CDR1 is WSHSY, CDR2 SAAADI. The ends lost 4 bases at V and 5 bases at J; junction bases unmatched: 6. CDR3 bases: TGCGCCAGCAGTGTATGGACAGGGAGAACCGGGGAGCTGTTTTTT. It is translated as CASSVWTGRTGELFF.

This clone was detected a few times. V and J are TRBV5-4 and TRBJ1-2; TRBD1 matches at 11 bases. This CDR3 is built from 16 residues. The germline CDR1 and CDR2 sequences are SGHNT and YYREEE (reference sequence). V dropped 3 bases and J dropped 6; count of bases not matched to a gene: 10. CDR3 loop: CASSSRTGGRENGYTF. The CDR3 bases are TGTGCCAGCAGCTCGAGGACAGGGGGCAGGGAAAATGGCTACACCTTC.

The J gene is TRBJ1-1, the V gene TRBV5-1; 7 bases map to TRBD1. CDR1 is SGHRS, CDR2 YFSETQ, per germline. V gave up 3 bases and J gave up 11 bases; unmatched junction bases: 13. The CDR3 totals 14 residues. The CDR3 here is CASSSETGWKSAFF. The DNA of the CDR3 is TGCGCCAGCAGCTCGGAGACAGGGTGGAAGTCGGCTTTCTTT.

For the CDR3, the DNA is TGTGCCAGCAGCTCCAATTGGGGACAGGGCAACGAGCAGTACTTC. Protein sequence: CASSSNWGQGNEQYF. The chain is built from TRBV11-3 and TRBJ2-7; 9 bases align to TRBD1. The V gene end was trimmed by 4 bases and the J gene end by 5 bases; junction bases not matched to a gene: 9. CDR1 is SGHNT and CDR2 is YENEEA in the germline V gene. The CDR3 loop spans 15 amino acids.

The CDR3 DNA sequence: TGCGCCAGCAGCTTGAAGGGGGAGGGGACTGAAGCTTTCTTT. As protein: CASSLKGEGTEAFF. The chain combines TRBV5-1 with TRBJ1-1; possible D gene TRBD1, 6 bases. The germline gives CDR1 SGHRS, CDR2 YFSETQ. The CDR3 contains 14 residues. Trimming removed 1 base from V and 5 bases from J, with 12 bases in between.

The chain uses TRBV30 and TRBJ2-7; 8 nucleotides line up with TRBD1. Per germline, CDR1 GTSNPN and CDR2 SVGIG (reference sequence). J was trimmed by 0 bases and V by 3 bases; bases with no gene match: 19. The CDR3 sequence is 19 residues long. CDR3 amino acids: CAWRGQDLRGSAGSYEQYF. The CDR3 DNA follows: TGTGCCTGGAGGGGACAGGACCTCCGTGGGAGCGCAGGCTCCTACGAGCAGTACTTC.

A note on this clone: Its ends do not fully match the called genes, so a read error is possible. Written as DNA, the CDR3 is TGTGCTAGCAGCCCCGGGACAGGGTTAAGTGAGCAGTTCTTC. Its translation is CASSPGTGLSEQFF. The rearrangement links TRBV7-7 to TRBJ2-1; TRBD1 matches 9 bases. The CDR3 sequence is 14 residues long. CDR1 and CDR2 (germline): SSHAT, FNYEAQ (reference sequence).

The V gene is TRBV5-1, the J gene TRBJ2-1; D possibly corresponds to TRBD2 (6 bases). The CDR3 loop spans 15 amino acids. CDR1 is SGHRS, CDR2 YFSETQ, per germline. V lost 4 bases and J 10 bases, leaving 21 bases between the germline ends. In DNA form, the CDR3 reads TGCGCCAGCAGCCCGCACCGGGAGCCCAGCAGGGAGCAGTTCTTC. Encoded protein: CASSPHREPSREQFF.

This clone has only a few counts. The chain employs TRBV6-5 and TRBJ1-1; unclear D gene. Germline V lookup: CDR1 MNHEY, CDR2 SVGAGI. With 2 bases removed from V and 7 bases from J, the gap between germline ends came to 20 bases. The CDR3 runs to 16 residues. The chain's CDR3 is CASSYGLRRQEGEAFF. DNA of the CDR3: TGTGCCAGCAGTTACGGGTTAAGACGTCAGGAAGGTGAAGCTTTCTTT.

A remark on this clone: At one of its ends the junction is not consistent with the germline gene, which may arise from a read error. This chain joins TRBV7-7 and TRBJ2-2; TRBD1 aligns across 11 bases. The CDR3 covers 15 residues. Germline lookup yields CDR1 SSHAT and CDR2 FNYEAQ (reference sequence). CDR3 sequence: CASSAGTGGTGELFF. The CDR3 nucleotides are TGTGCTAGCAGTGCCGGGACAGGGGGCACCGGGGAGCTGTTTTTT. The whole variable domain, remainder taken from reference TRBV7-7 and TRBJ2-2, is GAGVSQSPRYKVTKRGQDVTLRCDPISSHATLYWYQQALGQGPEFLTYFNYEAQPDKSGLPSDRFSAERPEGSISTLTIQRTEQRDSAMYRCASSAGTGGTGELFFGEGSRLTVL.

The chain links TRBV6-5 to TRBJ1-3; D perhaps matches TRBD1 (5 bases). CDR1 and CDR2 (germline): MNHEY, SVGAGI. Deletions cut 3 bases from V and 2 bases from J, with 11 bases between. There are 15 residues in the CDR3. The CDR3 nucleotides read TGTGCCAGCAGTTATAGGGGCAGGACTGGAAACACCATATATTTT. Its protein product is CASSYRGRTGNTIYF.

The V and J genes are TRBV19 and TRBJ2-3; a weak D match, TRBD1 (6 bases). This CDR3 is 13 amino acids long. Trimming took off 7 bases at V and 5 bases at J, with 13 bases between the two ends. Germline V lookup: CDR1 LNHDA, CDR2 SQIVND (reference sequence). CDR3: CASNLGAGDTQYF. DNA for the CDR3: TGTGCCAGTAATTTGGGGGCCGGAGATACGCAGTATTTT.